Reported below is one T cell receptor (beta chain). What it recognizes is unknown. Together with a sample-barcoded 5' primer, a J-beta primer mix was included in a second PCR lasting about 6 to 11 cycles. TCRdb analysed the 5' RACE reads with MiXCR anew, one entry per CDR3 protein. This table has 730,000 or so distinct CDR3 sequences, over 40% appearing once. This record comes from a study of blood T cells in healthy people across ages. Broader study findings: The fall in TCR beta diversity per million T cells was roughly linear with age.

Each sample yielded at least 6.5 million isolated PBMCs. The receptor was isolated from a man older than 75 in good health. Sequencing was carried out using blood.

CDR3 sequence (DNA): TGTGCCAGCAGCTTACAGTTATCTAGCACAGATACGCAGTATTTT. Amino acids: CASSLQLSSTDTQYF. This chain joins TRBV7-2 and TRBJ2-3; D is undetermined. Trimming left V 2 bases short and J 0 bases short, with 9 bases between. The CDR3 runs to 15 residues. Germline CDR1 reads SGHTA; CDR2 reads FQGNSA.